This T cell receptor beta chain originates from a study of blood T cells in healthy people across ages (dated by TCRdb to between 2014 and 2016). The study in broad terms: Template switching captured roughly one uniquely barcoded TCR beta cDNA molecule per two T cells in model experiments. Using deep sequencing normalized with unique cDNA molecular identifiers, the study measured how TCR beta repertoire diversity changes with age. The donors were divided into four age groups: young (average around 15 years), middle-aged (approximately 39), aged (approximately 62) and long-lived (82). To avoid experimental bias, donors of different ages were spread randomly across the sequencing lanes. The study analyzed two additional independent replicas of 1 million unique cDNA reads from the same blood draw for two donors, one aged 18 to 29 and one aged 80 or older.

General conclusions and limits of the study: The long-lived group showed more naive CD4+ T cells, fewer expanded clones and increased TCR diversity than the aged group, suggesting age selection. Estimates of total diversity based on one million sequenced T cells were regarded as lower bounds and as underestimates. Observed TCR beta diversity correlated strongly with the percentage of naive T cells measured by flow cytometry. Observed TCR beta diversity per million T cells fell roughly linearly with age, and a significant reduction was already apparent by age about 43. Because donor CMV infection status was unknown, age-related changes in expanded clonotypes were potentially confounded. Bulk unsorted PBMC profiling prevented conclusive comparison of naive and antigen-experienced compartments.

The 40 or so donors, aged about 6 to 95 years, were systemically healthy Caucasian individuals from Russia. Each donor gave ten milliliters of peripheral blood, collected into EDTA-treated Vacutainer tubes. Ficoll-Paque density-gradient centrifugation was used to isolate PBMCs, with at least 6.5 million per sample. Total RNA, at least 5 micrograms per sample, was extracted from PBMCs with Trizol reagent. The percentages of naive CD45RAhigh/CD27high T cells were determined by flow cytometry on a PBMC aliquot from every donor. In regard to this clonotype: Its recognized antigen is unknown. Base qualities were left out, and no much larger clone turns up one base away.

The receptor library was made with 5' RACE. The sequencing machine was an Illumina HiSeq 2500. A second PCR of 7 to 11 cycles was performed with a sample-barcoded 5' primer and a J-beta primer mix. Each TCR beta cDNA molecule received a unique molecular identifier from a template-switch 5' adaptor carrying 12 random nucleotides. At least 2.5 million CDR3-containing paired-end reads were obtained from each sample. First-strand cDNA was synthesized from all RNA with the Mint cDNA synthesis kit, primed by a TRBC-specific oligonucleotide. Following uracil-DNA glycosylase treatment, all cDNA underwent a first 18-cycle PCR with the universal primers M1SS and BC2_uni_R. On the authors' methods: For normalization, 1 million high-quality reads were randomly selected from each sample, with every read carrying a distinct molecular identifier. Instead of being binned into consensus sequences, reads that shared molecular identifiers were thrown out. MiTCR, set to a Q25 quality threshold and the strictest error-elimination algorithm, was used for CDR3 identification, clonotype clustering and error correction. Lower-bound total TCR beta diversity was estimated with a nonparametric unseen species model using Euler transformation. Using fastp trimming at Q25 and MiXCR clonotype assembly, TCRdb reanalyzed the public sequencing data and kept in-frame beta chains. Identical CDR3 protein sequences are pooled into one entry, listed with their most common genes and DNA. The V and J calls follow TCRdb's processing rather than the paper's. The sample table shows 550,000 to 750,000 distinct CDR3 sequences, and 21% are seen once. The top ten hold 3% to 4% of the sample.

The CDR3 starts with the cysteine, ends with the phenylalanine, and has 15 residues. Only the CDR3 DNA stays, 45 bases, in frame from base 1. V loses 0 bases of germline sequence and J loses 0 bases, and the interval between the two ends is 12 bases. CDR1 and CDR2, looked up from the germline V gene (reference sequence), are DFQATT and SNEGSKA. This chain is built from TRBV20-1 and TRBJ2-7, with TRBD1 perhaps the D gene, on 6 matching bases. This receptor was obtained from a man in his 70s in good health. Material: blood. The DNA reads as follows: TGCAGTGCTAGAGATTCCCAGGGGTCCTCCTACGAGCAGTACTTC. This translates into CSARDSQGSSYEQYF.